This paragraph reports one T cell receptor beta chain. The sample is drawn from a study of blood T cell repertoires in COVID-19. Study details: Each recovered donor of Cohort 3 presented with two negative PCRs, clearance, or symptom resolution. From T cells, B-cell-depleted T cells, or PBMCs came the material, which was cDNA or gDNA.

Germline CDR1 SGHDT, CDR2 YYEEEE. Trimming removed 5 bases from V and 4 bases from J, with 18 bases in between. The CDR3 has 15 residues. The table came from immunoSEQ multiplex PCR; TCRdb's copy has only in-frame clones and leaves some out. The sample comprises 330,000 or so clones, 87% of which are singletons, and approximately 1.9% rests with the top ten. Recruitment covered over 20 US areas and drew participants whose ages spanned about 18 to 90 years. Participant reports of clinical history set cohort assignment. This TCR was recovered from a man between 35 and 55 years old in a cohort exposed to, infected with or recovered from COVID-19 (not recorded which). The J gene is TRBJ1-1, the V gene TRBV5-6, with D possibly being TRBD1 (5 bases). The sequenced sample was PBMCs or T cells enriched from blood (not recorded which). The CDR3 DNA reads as TGTGCCAGCAGGCGGCGGCGCAGGGAGGGCACTGAAGCTTTCTTT. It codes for CASRRRRREGTEAFF.